The 9 T cell receptor beta chains reported below all come from one sample, sequenced in a study of beta chain features in type 1 diabetes. Overall study findings and caveats: Shorter TCRB CDR3s, moderately but significantly so, marked every one of the four CD4+ subsets in Type 1 diabetes patients.

These TCRs are of unknown antigen specificity. Investigators reverse transcribed all isolated RNA, so they sequenced expressed TCRB transcripts. Some clones are missing from TCRdb's copy, which holds only in-frame ones; the method was immunoSEQ multiplex PCR. The table lists roughly 340,000 clones, roughly 13% of them singletons. The sample comprised naive CD4+ T cells from blood. The receptors derive from a woman aged 18-29 years with type 1 diabetes.

This clone was observed a handful of times. The rearrangement uses TRBV15 and TRBJ1-5; 10 bases agree with TRBD1. Trimming removed 0 bases from V and 4 bases from J; junction bases left unmatched: 3. Germline V gene sequence: CDR1 LNHNV, CDR2 YYDKDF (reference sequence). CDR3 length: 16 amino acids. In DNA form, the CDR3 reads TGTGCCACCAGCAGAGAACCGGGACAGGGGAATCAGCCCCAGCATTTT. It specifies CATSREPGQGNQPQHF.

In its sample, this clone was seen a few times. The chain joins TRBV29-1 to TRBJ1-4; 7 nucleotides match TRBD1. The junction had 3 bases not matched to a gene; V was cut back by 6 bases and J by 5 bases. Germline V gene data show CDR1 as SQVTM and CDR2 as ANQGSEA. CDR3 length: 12 residues. For the CDR3, the DNA is TGCAGCGTACGGGACAGAAATGAAAAACTGTTTTTT. Translated: CSVRDRNEKLFF. Full variable domain (outside the CDR3, taken from reference TRBV29-1 and TRBJ1-4): SAVISQKPSRDICQRGTSLTIQCQVDSQVTMMFWYRQQPGQSLTLIATANQGSEATYESGFVIDKFPISRPNLTFSTLTVSNMSPEDSSIYLCSVRDRNEKLFFGSGTQLSVL.

V and J are TRBV6-4 and TRBJ1-1; D is uncertain. CDR3 size: 11 residues. The germline V gene has CDR1 MRHNA and CDR2 SNTAGT. The V gene lost 8 bases and the J gene lost 11 bases, with 15 bases spanning the gap. The CDR3 loop is CASRPAGGAFF. The CDR3 coding sequence is TGTGCCAGCCGGCCTGCCGGAGGCGCTTTCTTT.

The rearrangement links TRBV5-1 to TRBJ2-7; the match to TRBD1 covers 7 bases. The CDR3 contains 16 residues. Germline CDR1 reads SGHRS; CDR2 reads YFSETQ. The trim removed 0 bases at V and 2 bases at J, leaving 8 bases unmatched. Here the CDR3 DNA reads TGCGCCAGCAGCTTGGGCTCGGGACAGCTCACCTACGAGCAGTACTTC. It is translated as CASSLGSGQLTYEQYF. The full variable domain, rest sourced from reference TRBV5-1 and TRBJ2-7, is KAGVTQTPRYLIKTRGQQVTLSCSPISGHRSVSWYQQTPGQGLQFLFEYFSETQRNKGNFPGRFSGRQFSNSRSEMNVSTLELGDSALYLCASSLGSGQLTYEQYFGPGTRLTVT.

This clone was seen a handful of times. The V call is TRBV28, the J call TRBJ2-7; D not resolved. The length of the CDR3 is 13 residues. CDR1 MDHEN and CDR2 SYDVKM come from the germline V gene. V was shortened by 3 bases and J by 5 bases, with 11 bases between the two germline ends. The CDR3 loop is CASSFLPRNEQYF. Written as DNA, the CDR3 is TGTGCCAGCAGTTTCCTACCGAGGAACGAGCAGTACTTC.

The chain recombines TRBV29-1 with TRBJ2-5; possible D gene TRBD2, 5 bases. Trimming shortened V by 4 bases and J by 2 bases, and 14 bases separated the two germline ends. From germline, CDR1 is SQVTM and CDR2 ANQGSEA. The CDR3 covers 14 residues. The CDR3 protein is CSVVLAAGQETQYF. The CDR3 coding sequence is TGCAGCGTTGTTCTAGCAGCAGGACAAGAGACCCAGTACTTC.

The chain recombines TRBV29-1 with TRBJ1-4, with 8 bases that match TRBD1. With V trimmed by 5 bases and J by 8 bases, 7 bases remained unmatched. The CDR3 consists of 13 residues. Germline V gene sequence: CDR1 SQVTM, CDR2 ANQGSEA. Written as DNA, the CDR3 is TGCAGCGTTCTCCCAGGGGGCACGGAAAAACTGTTTTTT. Its translation is CSVLPGGTEKLFF.

In its sample, this clone was seen a few times. This chain links TRBV12-5 with TRBJ1-5; D perhaps matches TRBD1 (6 bases). The germline V and J ends were trimmed by 5 bases and 1 base, with 12 bases remaining between them. This CDR3 is 15 amino acids long. CDR1 is LGHNT, CDR2 FRNRAP, per germline. In DNA form, the CDR3 reads TGTGCTAGTGGTCTCCCGCAGGGGAGCAATCAGCCCCAGCATTTT. Translation: CASGLPQGSNQPQHF.

V usage is TRBV4-1 and J usage is TRBJ2-1; D might be TRBD2 (5 bases). CDR1 MGHRA and CDR2 YSYEKL come from the germline V gene. The CDR3 totals 18 residues. V lost 0 bases to trimming and J lost 2 bases, with 17 bases between them. DNA of the CDR3: TGCGCCAGCAGCCAAGATCGCGGGCTAGCCGATACCTACAATGAGCAGTTCTTC. Its translation: CASSQDRGLADTYNEQFF.